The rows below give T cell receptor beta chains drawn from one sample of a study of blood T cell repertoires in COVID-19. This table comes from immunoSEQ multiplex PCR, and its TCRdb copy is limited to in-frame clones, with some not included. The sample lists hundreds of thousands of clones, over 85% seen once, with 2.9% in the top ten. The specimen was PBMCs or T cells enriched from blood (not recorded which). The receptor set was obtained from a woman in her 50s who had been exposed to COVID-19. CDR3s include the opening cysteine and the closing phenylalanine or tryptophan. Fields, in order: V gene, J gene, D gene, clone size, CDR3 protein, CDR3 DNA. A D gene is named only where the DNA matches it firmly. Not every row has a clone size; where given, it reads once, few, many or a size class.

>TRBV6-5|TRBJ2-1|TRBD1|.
CASIPAGTGNEQFF
TGTGCCAGCATCCCAGCCGGGACAGGGAATGAGCAGTTCTTC
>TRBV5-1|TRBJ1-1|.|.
CASSLVASHTEAFF
TGCGCCAGCAGCTTGGTGGCCTCCCACACTGAAGCTTTCTTT
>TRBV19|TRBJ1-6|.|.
CASTTVSYNSPLHF
TGTGCCAGTACTACCGTCTCCTATAATTCACCCCTCCACTTT
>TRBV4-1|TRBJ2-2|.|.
CASSQEGQGRELFF
TGCGCCAGCAGCCAAGAAGGGCAGGGCCGGGAGCTGTTTTTT
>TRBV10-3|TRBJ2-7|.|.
CAISVAQGTPEEQYF
TGTGCCATCAGTGTGGCGCAGGGAACTCCCGAAGAGCAGTACTTC
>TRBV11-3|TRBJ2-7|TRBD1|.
CASSSGTGVYEQYF
TGTGCCAGCAGCTCCGGGACAGGGGTCTACGAGCAGTACTTC
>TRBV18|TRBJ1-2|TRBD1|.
CASSPDREGRGYTF
TGTGCCAGCTCACCAGACAGGGAAGGTCGCGGCTACACCTTC
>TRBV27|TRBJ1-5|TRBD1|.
CASGDRGGNQPQHF
TGTGCCAGCGGGGACAGGGGAGGCAATCAGCCCCAGCATTTT
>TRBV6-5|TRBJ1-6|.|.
CASSFGSNNSPLHF
TGTGCCAGCAGTTTCGGGTCGAATAATTCACCCCTCCACTTT
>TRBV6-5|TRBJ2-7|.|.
CASSYAGLGPTYEQYF
TGTGCCAGCAGTTACGCCGGGCTGGGGCCCACCTACGAGCAGTACTTC
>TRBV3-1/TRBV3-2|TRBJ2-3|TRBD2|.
CASSQRGLAGVTDTQYF
TGTGCCAGCAGCCAAAGGGGACTAGCGGGGGTCACAGATACGCAGTATTTT
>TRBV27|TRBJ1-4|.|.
CASSPRGFTNEKLFF
TGTGCCAGCAGTCCCCGGGGGTTCACTAATGAAAAACTGTTTTTT
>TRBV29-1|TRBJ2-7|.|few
CSVADMGYEQYF
TGCAGCGTTGCGGACATGGGGTACGAGCAGTACTTC
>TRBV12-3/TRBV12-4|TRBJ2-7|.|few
CASSLTAPGEQYF
TGTGCCAGCAGTTTGACAGCCCCAGGTGAGCAGTACTTC
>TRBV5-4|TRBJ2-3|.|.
CASSPRLNTDTQYF
TGTGCCAGCAGCCCCAGACTAAACACAGATACGCAGTATTTT
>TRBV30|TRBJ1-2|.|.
CAWSRGSSGYTF
TGTGCCTGGTCCCGGGGGTCTTCTGGCTACACCTTC
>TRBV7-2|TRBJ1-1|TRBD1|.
CASSQRTGRRTEAFF
TGTGCCAGCAGCCAAAGGACAGGTCGGCGCACTGAAGCTTTCTTT
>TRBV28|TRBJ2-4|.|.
CASSFGYDIQYF
TGTGCCAGCAGTTTCGGGTATGACATTCAGTACTTC
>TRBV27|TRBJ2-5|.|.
CARGRGETQYF
TGTGCCCGGGGCAGGGGAGAGACCCAGTACTTC
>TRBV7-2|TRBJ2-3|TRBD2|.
CASSPNRLAGGPDTQYF
TGTGCCAGCAGCCCAAACCGACTAGCGGGGGGTCCAGATACGCAGTATTTT
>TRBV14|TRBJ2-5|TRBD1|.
CASSQRDRGASGTQYF
TGTGCCAGCAGCCAAAGGGACAGGGGCGCAAGTGGGACCCAGTACTTC
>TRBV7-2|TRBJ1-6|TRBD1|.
CASSPGTGVSSPLHF
TGTGCCAGCAGCCCGGGGACAGGGGTTTCTTCACCCCTCCACTTT
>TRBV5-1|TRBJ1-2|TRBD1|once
CASSLASDRGDGYTF
TGCGCCAGCAGCTTGGCTTCCGACAGGGGGGATGGCTACACCTTC
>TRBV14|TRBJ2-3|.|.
CASSQDWSSTDTQYF
TGTGCCAGCAGCCAAGATTGGAGTAGCACAGATACGCAGTATTTT
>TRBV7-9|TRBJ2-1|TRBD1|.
CASSSPGTGIEDEQFF
TGTGCCAGCAGCTCCCCCGGGACAGGGATTGAGGATGAGCAGTTCTTC
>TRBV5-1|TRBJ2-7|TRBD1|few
CASSLGQGDEQYF
TGCGCCAGCAGCTTGGGGCAGGGGGACGAGCAGTACTTC
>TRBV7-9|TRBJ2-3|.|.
CASSSTTGQLVLTDTQYF
TGTGCCAGCAGCTCGACGACTGGACAGTTGGTTCTCACAGATACGCAGTATTTT
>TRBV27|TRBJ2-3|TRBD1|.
CASSKGQGKDTQYF
TGTGCCAGCAGCAAGGGACAGGGTAAAGATACGCAGTATTTT
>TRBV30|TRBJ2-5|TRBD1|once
CAWSVIRGLGETQYF
TGTGCCTGGAGTGTAATAAGGGGGCTGGGTGAGACCCAGTACTTC
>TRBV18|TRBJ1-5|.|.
CASSPVRGPSYQPQHF
TGTGCCAGCTCACCCGTGCGAGGTCCCAGTTATCAGCCCCAGCATTTT
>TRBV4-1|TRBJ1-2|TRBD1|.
CASSPQTGAYGYTF
TGCGCCAGCAGCCCTCAGACAGGGGCCTATGGCTACACCTTC